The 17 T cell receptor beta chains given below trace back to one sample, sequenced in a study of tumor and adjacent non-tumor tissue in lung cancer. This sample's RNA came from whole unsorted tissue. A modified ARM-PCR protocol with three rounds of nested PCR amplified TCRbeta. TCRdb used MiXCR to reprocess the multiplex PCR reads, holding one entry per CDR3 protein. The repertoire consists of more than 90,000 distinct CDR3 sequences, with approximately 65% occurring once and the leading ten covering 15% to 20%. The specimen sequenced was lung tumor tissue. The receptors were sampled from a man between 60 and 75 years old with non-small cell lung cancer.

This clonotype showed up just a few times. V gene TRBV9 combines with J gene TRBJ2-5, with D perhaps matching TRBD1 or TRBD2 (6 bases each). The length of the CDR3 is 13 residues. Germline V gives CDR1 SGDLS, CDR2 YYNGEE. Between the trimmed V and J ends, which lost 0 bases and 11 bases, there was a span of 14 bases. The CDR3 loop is CASSVGPRGVQYF. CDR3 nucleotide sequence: TGTGCCAGCAGCGTAGGTCCGAGGGGGGTACAGTACTTC.

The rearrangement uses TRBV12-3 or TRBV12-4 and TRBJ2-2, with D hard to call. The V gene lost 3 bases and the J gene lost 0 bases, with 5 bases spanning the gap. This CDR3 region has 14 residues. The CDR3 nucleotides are TGTGCCAGCAGTTTTAGATCGAACACCGGGGAGCTGTTTTTT. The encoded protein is CASSFRSNTGELFF.

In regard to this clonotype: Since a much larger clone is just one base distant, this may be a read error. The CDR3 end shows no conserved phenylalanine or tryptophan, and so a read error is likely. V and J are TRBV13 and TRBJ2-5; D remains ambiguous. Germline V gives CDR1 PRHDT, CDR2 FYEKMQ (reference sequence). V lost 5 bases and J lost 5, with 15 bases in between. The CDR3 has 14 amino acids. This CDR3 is CASSLSTTRETQYL. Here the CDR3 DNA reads TGTGCCAGCAGCCTCTCTACGACACGGGAGACCCAGTACCTC.

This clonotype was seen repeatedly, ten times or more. The CDR3 loop is CASSFGTSGAEQFF. The CDR3 DNA is TGTGCCAGCAGTTTCGGGACTAGCGGGGCTGAGCAGTTCTTC. The genes are TRBV6-5 and TRBJ2-1, with 13 bases identical to TRBD2. The V segment lost 4 bases and the J segment 9 bases; nucleotides outside the gene matches: 3. The CDR3 runs 14 residues. CDR1 and CDR2 from the germline V gene are MNHEY and SVGAGI.

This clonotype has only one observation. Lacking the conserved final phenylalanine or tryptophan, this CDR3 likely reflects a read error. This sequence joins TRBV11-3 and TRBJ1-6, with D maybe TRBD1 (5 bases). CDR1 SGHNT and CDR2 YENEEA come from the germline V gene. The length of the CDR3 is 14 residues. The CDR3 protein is CASSPGTDNSPLHS. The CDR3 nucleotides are TGTGCAAGCAGCCCTGGGACGGATAATTCACCCCTCCACTCC.

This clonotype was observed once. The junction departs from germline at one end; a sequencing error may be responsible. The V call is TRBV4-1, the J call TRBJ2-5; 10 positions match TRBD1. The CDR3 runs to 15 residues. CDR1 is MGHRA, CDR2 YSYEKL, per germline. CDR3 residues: CASSLGQGEGETRYF. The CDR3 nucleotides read TGCGCCAGCAGCCTCGGACAGGGGGAAGGGGAGACCCGGTACTTC.

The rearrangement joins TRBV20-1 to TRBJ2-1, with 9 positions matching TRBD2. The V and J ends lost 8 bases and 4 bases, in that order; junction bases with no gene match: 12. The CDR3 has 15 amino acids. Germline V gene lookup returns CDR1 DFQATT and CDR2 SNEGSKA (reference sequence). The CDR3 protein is CSSMGLAGSYNEQFF. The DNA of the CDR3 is TGCAGTTCCATGGGACTAGCCGGGAGTTACAATGAGCAGTTCTTC.

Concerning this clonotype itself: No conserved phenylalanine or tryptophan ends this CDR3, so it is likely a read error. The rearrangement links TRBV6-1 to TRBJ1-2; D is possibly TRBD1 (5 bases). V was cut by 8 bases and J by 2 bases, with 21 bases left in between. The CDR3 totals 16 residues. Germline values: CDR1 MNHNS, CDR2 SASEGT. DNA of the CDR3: TGTGCCAGCCGACAGAAACTAAGTGCACCCAACTATGGCTACACCTCA. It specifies CASRQKLSAPNYGYTS.

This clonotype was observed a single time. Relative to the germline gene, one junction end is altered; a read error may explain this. The CDR3 reads CVSSFGRPNYGYTF. CDR3 DNA sequence: TGTGTCAGCAGCTTCGGCAGGCCTAACTATGGCTACACCTTT. V usage is TRBV11-2 and J usage is TRBJ1-2, with D unclear. This CDR3 comprises 14 residues. CDR1 is SGHAT, CDR2 FQNNGV, per germline.

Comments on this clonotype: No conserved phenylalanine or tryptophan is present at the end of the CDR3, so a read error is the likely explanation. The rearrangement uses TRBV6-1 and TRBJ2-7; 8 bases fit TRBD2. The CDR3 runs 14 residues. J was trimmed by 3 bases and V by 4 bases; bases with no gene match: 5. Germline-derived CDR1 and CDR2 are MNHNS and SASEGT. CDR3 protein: CASSGLAGLYEQYI. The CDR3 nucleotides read TGTGCCAGCAGTGGATTAGCGGGGCTCTACGAGCAGTACATC.

CDR3: CASSPGQGRWDYGYTF. Written as DNA, the CDR3 is TGTGCCAGCAGCCCTGGGCAGGGTCGATGGGACTATGGCTACACCTTC. This chain joins TRBV13 and TRBJ1-2; TRBD1 is a possible D gene (5 bases). V shed 5 bases and J shed 3 bases, with 19 bases lying between them. The CDR3 runs 16 residues. Germline V gene lookup returns CDR1 PRHDT and CDR2 FYEKMQ (reference sequence).

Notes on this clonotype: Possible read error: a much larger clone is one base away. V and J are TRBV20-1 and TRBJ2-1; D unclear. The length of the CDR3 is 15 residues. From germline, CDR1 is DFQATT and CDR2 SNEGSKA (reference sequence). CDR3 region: CSARDERNSYNEKFF. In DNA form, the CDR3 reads TGCAGTGCTAGAGATGAACGGAACTCCTACAATGAGAAGTTCTTC.

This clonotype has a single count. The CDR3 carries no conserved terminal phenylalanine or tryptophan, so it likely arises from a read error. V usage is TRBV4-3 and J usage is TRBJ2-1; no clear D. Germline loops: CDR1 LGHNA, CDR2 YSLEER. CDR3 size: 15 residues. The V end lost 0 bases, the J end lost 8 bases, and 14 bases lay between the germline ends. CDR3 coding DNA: TGCGCCAGCAGCCAAGAGGGTGTTGGTGGCGATGAGCAGTTCTTA. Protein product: CASSQEGVGGDEQFL.

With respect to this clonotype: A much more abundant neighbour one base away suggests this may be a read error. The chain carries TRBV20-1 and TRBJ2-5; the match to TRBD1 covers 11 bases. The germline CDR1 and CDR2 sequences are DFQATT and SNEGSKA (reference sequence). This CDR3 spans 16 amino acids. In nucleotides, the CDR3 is TGCAGTGCTAGAGTCCCGGGACAGGGGGGGTTAGAGACCAAGTACTTC. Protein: CSARVPGQGGLETKYF.

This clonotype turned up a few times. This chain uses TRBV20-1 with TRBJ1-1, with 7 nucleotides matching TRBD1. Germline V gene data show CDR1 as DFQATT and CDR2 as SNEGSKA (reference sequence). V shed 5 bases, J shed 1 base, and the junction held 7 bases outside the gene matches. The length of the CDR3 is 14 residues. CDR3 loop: CSAPRQGPNTEAFF. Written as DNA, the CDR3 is TGCAGTGCTCCTCGACAGGGCCCGAACACTGAAGCTTTCTTT.

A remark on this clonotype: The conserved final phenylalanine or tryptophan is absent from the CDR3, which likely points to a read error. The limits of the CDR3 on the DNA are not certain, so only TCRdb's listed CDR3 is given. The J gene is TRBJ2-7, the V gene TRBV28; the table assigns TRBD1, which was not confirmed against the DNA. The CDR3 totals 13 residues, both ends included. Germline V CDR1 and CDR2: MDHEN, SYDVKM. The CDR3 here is CASRPPGNYEQYI.

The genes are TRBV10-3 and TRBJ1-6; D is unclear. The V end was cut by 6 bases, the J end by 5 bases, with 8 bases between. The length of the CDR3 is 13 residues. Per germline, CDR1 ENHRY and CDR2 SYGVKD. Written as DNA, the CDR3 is TGTGCCATCAGCCGAGGACATAATTCACCCCTCCACTTT. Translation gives CAISRGHNSPLHF.